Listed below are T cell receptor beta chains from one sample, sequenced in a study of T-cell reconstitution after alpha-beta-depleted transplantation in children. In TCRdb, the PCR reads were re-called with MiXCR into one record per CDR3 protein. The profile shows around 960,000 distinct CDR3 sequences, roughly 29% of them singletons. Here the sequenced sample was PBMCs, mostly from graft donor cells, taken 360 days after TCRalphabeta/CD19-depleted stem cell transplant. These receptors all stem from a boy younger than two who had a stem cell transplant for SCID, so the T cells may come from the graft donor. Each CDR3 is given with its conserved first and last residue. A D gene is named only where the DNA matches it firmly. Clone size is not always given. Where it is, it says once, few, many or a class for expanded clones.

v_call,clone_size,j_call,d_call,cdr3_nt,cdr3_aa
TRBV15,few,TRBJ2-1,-,TGTGCCACCAGCAGCGTACTAGCCTACAATGAGCAGTTCTTC,CATSSVLAYNEQFF
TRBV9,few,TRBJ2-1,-,TGTGCCAGCAGCCCAGACCTTGGGACCAACTACAATGAGCAGTTCTTC,CASSPDLGTNYNEQFF
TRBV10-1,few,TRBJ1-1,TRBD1,TGCGCCAGCAGTGAGTCGAAGGCAGGGGGACTCCACACTGAAGCTTTCTTT,CASSESKAGGLHTEAFF
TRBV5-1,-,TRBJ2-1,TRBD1,TGCGCCAGCAGCCACCGGGACAGGGTCTACAATGAGCAGTTCTTC,CASSHRDRVYNEQFF
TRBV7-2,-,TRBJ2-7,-,TGTGCCAGCAGCTTCATGGACCGATACGAGCAGTACTTC,CASSFMDRYEQYF
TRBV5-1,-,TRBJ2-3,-,TGCGCCAGCAGCTTGGTTTTGTCAGGGCGCACAGATACGCAGTATTTT,CASSLVLSGRTDTQYF
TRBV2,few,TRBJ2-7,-,TGTGCCAGCGTCGCAGGGCCCTACGAGCAGTACTTC,CASVAGPYEQYF
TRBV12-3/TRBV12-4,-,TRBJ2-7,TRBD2,TGTGCCAGCAGAACCGGGACTAGCGGGGGGGAGACTTGGGGCGAGCAGTACTTC,CASRTGTSGGETWGEQYF
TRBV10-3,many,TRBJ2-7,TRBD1,TGTGCCATCAGACCGGGACAGGGGTACGAGCAGTACTTC,CAIRPGQGYEQYF
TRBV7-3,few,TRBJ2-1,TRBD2,TGTGCCAGCAGCTTAGTACCGGGGGGATATAGTGAGCAGTTCTTC,CASSLVPGGYSEQFF
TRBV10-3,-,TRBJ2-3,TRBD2,TGTGCCATCAGTCCAGGACTAGCGGGGGGGAGCACAGATACGCAGTATTTT,CAISPGLAGGSTDTQYF
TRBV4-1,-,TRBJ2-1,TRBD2,TGCGCCAGCAGCCAAGAAAGGGGGCTAGCGGGGGGCCGGAGCTCCTACAATGAGCAGTTCTTC,CASSQERGLAGGRSSYNEQFF
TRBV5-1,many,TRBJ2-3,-,TGCGCCAGCAGCCCGCGGGGCGGGTACGATTCGCGCCCTTTATTT,CASSPRGGYDSRPLF
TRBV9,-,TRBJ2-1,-,TGTGCCAGCAGCGTAGGGGACCGAAACTACAATGAGCAGTTCTTC,CASSVGDRNYNEQFF
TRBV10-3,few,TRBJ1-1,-,TGTGCCATCAGAGCACAGGGGAACACTGAAGCTTTCTTT,CAIRAQGNTEAFF
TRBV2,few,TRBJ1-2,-,TGTGCCAGCAGTCCTACCGGGAGGAAGAGCTACACCTTC,CASSPTGRKSYTF
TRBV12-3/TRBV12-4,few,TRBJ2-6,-,TGTGCCAGCAGTTTTCCTCAGGGATCTGGGGCCAACGTCCTGACTTTC,CASSFPQGSGANVLTF
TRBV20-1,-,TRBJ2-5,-,TGCAGTGCTAGAGATAGCCAGACCCAGTACTTC,CSARDSQTQYF
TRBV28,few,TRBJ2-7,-,TGTGCCAGCAGTTTATGGCCGGGGTTCAGCTCCTACGAGCAGTACTTC,CASSLWPGFSSYEQYF
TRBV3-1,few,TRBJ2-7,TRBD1,TGTGCCAGCAGCCAGGTGGGGACAGGGGACCGGTACGAGCAGTACTTC,CASSQVGTGDRYEQYF
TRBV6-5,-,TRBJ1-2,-,TGTGCCAGCAGTTCGAACAGGGTTGGCTACACCTTC,CASSSNRVGYTF
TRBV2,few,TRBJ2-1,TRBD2,TGTGCCACCGAGGGGCTAGCGGCGTACAATGAGCAGTTCTTC,CATEGLAAYNEQFF
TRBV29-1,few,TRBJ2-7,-,TGCAGCGTTGAATCGGGTTTGGGGCAGTACTTC,CSVESGLGQYF
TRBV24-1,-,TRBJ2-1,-,TGTGCCACCAGCCCCGGAGACGGGGCAAGCTCCTACAATGAGCAGTTCTTC,CATSPGDGASSYNEQFF
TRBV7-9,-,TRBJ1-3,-,TGTGCCAGCAGCTTAGAACTCTCTGGAAACACCATATATTTT,CASSLELSGNTIYF
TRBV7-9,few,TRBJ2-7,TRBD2,TGTGCCAGCAGCTTGGGGGGGTATACCTACGAGCAGTACTTC,CASSLGGYTYEQYF
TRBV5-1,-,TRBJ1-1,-,TGCGCCAGCAGCTTGGAAGGGGACGCCAGGATGAACACTGAAGCTTTCTTT,CASSLEGDARMNTEAFF
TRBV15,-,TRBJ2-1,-,TGTGCCACCAGCAGAGATGGGGAGCTCCCTACCTACAATGAGCAGTTCTTC,CATSRDGELPTYNEQFF
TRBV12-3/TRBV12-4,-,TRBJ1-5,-,TGTGCCAGCAGTAGATCAGGGTTCAATCAGCCCCAGCATTTT,CASSRSGFNQPQHF
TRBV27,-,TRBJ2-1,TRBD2,TGTGCCAGCAGTTGGTTGAGAGCGGGGATGTCGAATGAGCAGTTCTTC,CASSWLRAGMSNEQFF
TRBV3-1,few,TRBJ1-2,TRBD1,TGTGCCAAGCTCCAGGGGGCGTCCAACTATGGCTACACCTTC,CAKLQGASNYGYTF
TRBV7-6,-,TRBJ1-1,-,TGTGCCAGCAGCTTAGTAGGAATCGAGTCGGGGTTGGGGAACACTGAAGCTTTCTTT,CASSLVGIESGLGNTEAFF
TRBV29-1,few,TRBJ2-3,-,TGCAGCGTTGGGGGGACCCTAGTTACAGATACGCAGTATTTT,CSVGGTLVTDTQYF
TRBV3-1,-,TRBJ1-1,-,TGTGCCAGCAGAAACGGCGGACAGAGAAACACTGAAGCTTTCTTT,CASRNGGQRNTEAFF
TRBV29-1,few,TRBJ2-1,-,TGCAGCGTTGAAGGGCAGTTCTACAATGAGCAGTTCTTC,CSVEGQFYNEQFF
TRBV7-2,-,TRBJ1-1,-,TGTGCCAGCAGCTTAGTGAAGGGGTTGAACACTGAAGCTTTCTTT,CASSLVKGLNTEAFF
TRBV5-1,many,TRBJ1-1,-,TGCGCCAGCAGCTTCGGGGGCGTGAACACTGAAGCTTTCTTT,CASSFGGVNTEAFF
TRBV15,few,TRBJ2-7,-,TGTGCCACCAGCAGACCAGGACAGAGGGCCAACGAGCAGTACTTC,CATSRPGQRANEQYF
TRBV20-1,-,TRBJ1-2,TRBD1,TGCAGTGCTCGACAGGGTACCGGCTATGGCTACACCTTC,CSARQGTGYGYTF
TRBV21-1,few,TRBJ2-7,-,TGTGCCAGCAGCCCACCGTCGGGGTCCCTAGGCAGCGAGCAGTACTTC,CASSPPSGSLGSEQYF
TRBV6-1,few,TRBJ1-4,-,TGTGCCAGCAGTGGCCGACAGCCGACTAATGAAAAACTGTTTTTT,CASSGRQPTNEKLFF
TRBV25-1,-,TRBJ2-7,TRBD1,TGTGCCAGCAGTGAGGCAGGGGGCTCCTACGAGCAGTACTTC,CASSEAGGSYEQYF
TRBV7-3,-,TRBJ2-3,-,TGTGCCAGCAGCTTAACCCCTCTCCACACAGATACGCAGTATTTT,CASSLTPLHTDTQYF
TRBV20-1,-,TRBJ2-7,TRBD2,TGCAGTGCTACAGTGGGGCAGGGCACTAGCGGGAGTTTTTCTACCTACGAGCAGTACTTC,CSATVGQGTSGSFSTYEQYF
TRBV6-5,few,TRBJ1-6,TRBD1,TGTGCCAGCAGTTACTCGGTAATTGAGGGGACAGGGCCTTCACCCCTCCACTTT,CASSYSVIEGTGPSPLHF
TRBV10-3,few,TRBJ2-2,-,TGTGCCATCACCTTCATGGCGACCGGGGAGCTGTTTTTT,CAITFMATGELFF
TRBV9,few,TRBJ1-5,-,TGTGCCAGCAGCGTAGAGGGTCAGCCAAATCAGCCCCAGCATTTT,CASSVEGQPNQPQHF